A single sample gave rise to the 19 T cell receptor beta chains below, sequenced in a study of blood T cell repertoires in COVID-19. TCRdb's copy holds only in-frame clones and misses some; the assay was immunoSEQ multiplex PCR. This repertoire shows roughly 230,000 clones, 85% found once; its top ten account for more than 6%. The sample comprised peripheral blood. The source of these receptors is a woman aged 55 to 70 with active or convalescent COVID-19.

This clone was counted once. This sequence joins TRBV3-1 (or the pseudogene TRBV3-2) and TRBJ2-4; TRBD2 matches at 8 bases. V trimming: 2 bases; J trimming: 11 bases; junction bases outside the gene matches: 11. There are 15 residues in the CDR3. CDR1 and CDR2 (germline): LGHDT, YNNKEL (reference sequence). The CDR3 DNA reads TGTGCCAGCAGCCAAACGAATCCCGGGAGGGGATTTCAGTACTTC. Translation gives CASSQTNPGRGFQYF.

The chain employs TRBV24-1 and TRBJ2-6; maybe TRBD2 (6 bases). Per the germline V gene, CDR1 is KGHDR and CDR2 is SFDVKD. The CDR3 runs to 15 residues. The V gene lost 5 bases and the J gene lost 0 bases, with 7 bases spanning the gap. The CDR3 DNA reads TGTGCCACCAGTGCCGGGGGCTCTGGGGCCAACGTCCTGACTTTC. Translation: CATSAGGSGANVLTF.

The gene calls are TRBV7-2 and TRBJ2-1; the D gene is possibly TRBD2 (5 bases). Germline V lookup: CDR1 SGHTA, CDR2 FQGNSA. The CDR3 contains 15 residues. Trimming removed 6 bases from V and 4 bases from J, with 16 bases in between. CDR3 in DNA: TGTGCCAGCAGTCCATGGACGCGGGTATACAATGAGCAGTTCTTC. Amino acid sequence: CASSPWTRVYNEQFF. Variable domain in full (rest from reference TRBV7-2 and TRBJ2-1): GAGVSQSPSNKVTEKGKDVELRCDPISGHTALYWYRQSLGQGLEFLIYFQGNSAPDKSGLPSDRFSAERTGGSVSTLTIQRTQQEDSAVYLCASSPWTRVYNEQFFGPGTRLTVL.

V gene TRBV28 combines with J gene TRBJ2-1; 7 bases fit TRBD2. J was trimmed by 2 bases and V by 5 bases; bases with no gene match: 6. This CDR3 is 15 amino acids long. Germline CDR1 MDHEN, CDR2 SYDVKM. This CDR3 is CASSLKRGPYNEQFF. The CDR3, as DNA: TGTGCCAGCAGTCTAAAGCGGGGACCCTACAATGAGCAGTTCTTC.

The rearrangement uses TRBV19 and TRBJ1-5; TRBD1 aligns across 11 bases. V was clipped by 3 bases and J by 2 bases; unmatched bases: 6. The CDR3 runs 17 residues. Looked up from germline, CDR1 is LNHDA and CDR2 is SQIVND (reference sequence). The CDR3 sequence: CASSMLDRGLGNQPQHF. CDR3 DNA sequence: TGTGCCAGTAGTATGCTGGACAGGGGGCTGGGCAATCAGCCCCAGCATTTT.

V and J are TRBV5-8 and TRBJ2-1, with D possibly being TRBD2 (5 bases). Trimming left V 4 bases short and J 4 bases short, with 15 bases between. CDR3 length: 15 residues. CDR1 and CDR2 from the germline V gene are SGHTS and YDEGEE. CDR3 loop: CASSGPGYGYNEQFF. The CDR3 bases are TGTGCCAGCAGCGGACCGGGGTACGGGTACAATGAGCAGTTCTTC.

This chain links TRBV10-3 with TRBJ1-2; D is possibly TRBD1 (6 bases). The germline V gene encodes CDR1 ENHRY and CDR2 SYGVKD. The CDR3 extends over 14 amino acids. With 4 bases removed from V and 4 bases from J, the gap between germline ends came to 13 bases. The CDR3 here is CAISGGGEGYGYTF. CDR3 bases: TGTGCCATCAGTGGTGGGGGCGAAGGCTATGGCTACACCTTC.

The chain uses TRBV11-2 and TRBJ1-5; 7 bases fit TRBD1. The CDR3 contains 13 residues. Trimming cost V 3 bases and J 4 bases; bases outside gene matches: 0. Germline CDR1 and CDR2: SGHAT and FQNNGV. CDR3 coding DNA: TGTGCCAGCAGCTTGGGACAGAATCAGCCCCAGCATTTT. Translation: CASSLGQNQPQHF.

This clone has a handful of counts. The DNA for the CDR3 is TGTGCCAGCAGTTACGTTATTTGGACACGAAAAACGAACACCATATATTTT. Its protein is CASSYVIWTRKTNTIYF. V usage is TRBV6-2 or TRBV6-3 and J usage is TRBJ1-3; a possible D gene is TRBD1 (5 bases). V lost 2 bases and J 7 bases, leaving 21 bases between the germline ends. Per germline, CDR1 MNHEY and CDR2 SVGEGT. The CDR3 sequence is 17 residues long.

V and J are TRBV7-2 and TRBJ2-5; 16 nucleotides line up with TRBD2. CDR1 SGHTA and CDR2 FQGNSA come from the germline V gene. This CDR3 region has 17 residues. V trimming: 5 bases; J trimming: 5 bases; junction bases outside the gene matches: 8. CDR3 sequence reads: CASSPPGLAGGHETQYF. CDR3 sequence (DNA): TGTGCCAGCAGCCCGCCGGGACTAGCGGGGGGGCATGAGACCCAGTACTTC.

This chain links TRBV6-5 with TRBJ2-1; TRBD2 agrees at 8 bases. Trimming took 2 bases from V and 4 from J; bases not matched to a gene: 1. The CDR3 extends over 14 amino acids. Germline lookup yields CDR1 MNHEY and CDR2 SVGAGI. The CDR3 nucleotides are TGTGCCAGCAGTTACGGCGGGGGGTACAATGAGCAGTTCTTC. This gives the protein CASSYGGGYNEQFF.

The rearrangement links TRBV3-1 (or the pseudogene TRBV3-2) to TRBJ2-3; 9 nucleotides match TRBD1. This CDR3 region has 15 residues. In germline, CDR1 is LGHDT, CDR2 YNNKEL (reference sequence). V dropped 6 bases and J dropped 4; count of bases not matched to a gene: 8. This CDR3 is CASSEGQGVADTQYF. In nucleotides, the CDR3 is TGTGCCAGCAGTGAGGGACAGGGAGTAGCAGATACGCAGTATTTT.

This chain joins TRBV6-1 and TRBJ2-3, with 11 bases that match TRBD2. The germline gives CDR1 MNHNS, CDR2 SASEGT. The CDR3 is 15 residues long. V shed 2 bases and J 6 bases; nucleotides not matched to a gene: 4. The CDR3 nucleotides read TGTGCCAGCAGTGAAAGGACTAGCGGGTGGGATACGCAGTATTTT. This sequence encodes CASSERTSGWDTQYF.

The chain uses TRBV30 and TRBJ2-7; 9 bases fit TRBD2. V gave up 4 bases and J gave up 6 bases; unmatched junction bases: 7. Germline CDR1 reads GTSNPN; CDR2 reads SVGIG (reference sequence). The CDR3 covers 13 residues. The CDR3 DNA is TGTGCCTGGAACCCCGGCGGGAGGGCCGAGCAGTACTTC. Encoded protein: CAWNPGGRAEQYF.

The V call is TRBV4-2, the J call TRBJ2-1, with D possibly TRBD2 on 6 matching bases. Between the trimmed V and J ends, which lost 1 base and 9 bases, there was a span of 10 bases. Germline V gives CDR1 LGHNA, CDR2 YNFKEQ. The CDR3 covers 13 residues. The CDR3 DNA is TGTGCCAGCAGCCAAGTGATGGGGGGTGAGCAGTTCTTC. Translating gives CASSQVMGGEQFF.

This chain links TRBV7-2 with TRBJ2-1; the match to TRBD2 covers 12 bases. Germline CDR1 SGHTA, CDR2 FQGNSA. CDR3 length: 16 amino acids. After removal of 5 bases from V and 4 bases from J, the junction contained 6 bases not matched to a gene. CDR3 amino acids: CASSLWTSGVYNEQFF. The DNA for the CDR3 is TGTGCCAGCAGCCTATGGACTAGCGGGGTGTACAATGAGCAGTTCTTC.

The chain has TRBV6-2 or TRBV6-3 and TRBJ1-5; D gene ambiguous. CDR1 is MNHEY and CDR2 is SVGEGT in the germline V gene. With 3 bases removed from V and 2 bases from J, the gap between germline ends came to 8 bases. CDR3 length: 14 residues. The CDR3 DNA follows: TGTGCCAGCAGTTATGACTGGGGCAATCAGCCCCAGCATTTT. Protein sequence: CASSYDWGNQPQHF.

The J gene is TRBJ1-5, the V gene TRBV27; TRBD1 aligns across 7 bases. CDR1 and CDR2 (germline): MNHEY, SMNVEV (reference sequence). CDR3 size: 16 residues. V was clipped by 5 bases and J by 5 bases; unmatched bases: 12. The chain's CDR3 is CASSHRQGRLHQPQHF. The CDR3 nucleotides read TGTGCCAGCAGTCACCGACAGGGCCGGCTTCATCAGCCCCAGCATTTT.

Here the CDR3 DNA reads TGTGCCAGCAGCCTGGGACTAGCGGGAGAGGATGAGCAGTTCTTC. The encoded protein is CASSLGLAGEDEQFF. V is TRBV7-3 and J is TRBJ2-1; 14 bases map to TRBD2. Trimming removed 5 bases from V and 8 bases from J; junction bases left unmatched: 5. The germline CDR1 and CDR2 sequences are SGHTA and FQGTGA. This CDR3 comprises 15 residues.